The rows below give T cell receptor beta chains drawn from one sample of a study of post-analysis software for immune sequencing data. TCRdb re-called the PCR reads through MiXCR, storing one row per CDR3 protein. The data contain roughly 870,000 distinct CDR3 sequences, 53% of them singletons. The sequencing sample was made of blood. All receptors derive from a girl aged 5-17 years with multiple sclerosis. The CDR3 runs from the conserved cysteine through the conserved F or W. D genes are given only for firm matches. Size is stated for part of the rows, as once, few or many counts, or as a class when the clone is expanded.

clone_size: few; v_call: TRBV29-1; j_call: TRBJ1-1; d_call: TRBD1; cdr3_nt: TGCAGCGCTCAGGACAGGGGAAGGACTGAAGCTTTCTTT; cdr3_aa: CSAQDRGRTEAFF
clone_size: -; v_call: TRBV5-6; j_call: TRBJ2-4; d_call: TRBD2; cdr3_nt: TGTGCCAGCAGCTCGGCTAGCGGCAGTCAAAACATTCAGTACTTC; cdr3_aa: CASSSASGSQNIQYF
clone_size: few; v_call: TRBV5-6; j_call: TRBJ1-1; d_call: -; cdr3_nt: TGTGCAACTACAGTGTGGGGGGAGGCCGGCACTGAAGCTTTCTTT; cdr3_aa: CATTVWGEAGTEAFF
clone_size: -; v_call: TRBV5-1; j_call: TRBJ2-7; d_call: TRBD1; cdr3_nt: TGCGCCAGCAGCAGCAGGGGGACCTTCTACGAGCAGTACTTC; cdr3_aa: CASSSRGTFYEQYF
clone_size: -; v_call: TRBV12-3/TRBV12-4; j_call: TRBJ2-7; d_call: TRBD2; cdr3_nt: TGTGCCAGCAGAATTAGCGGGGGCGCGGCCTACGAGCAGTACTTC; cdr3_aa: CASRISGGAAYEQYF
clone_size: once; v_call: TRBV7-6; j_call: TRBJ2-7; d_call: TRBD1; cdr3_nt: TGTGCCAGCAGCCTGTCGACAGGGGGCGAGCAGTACTTC; cdr3_aa: CASSLSTGGEQYF
clone_size: few; v_call: TRBV29-1; j_call: TRBJ2-7; d_call: -; cdr3_nt: TGCAGCGTTGTCGGGCTAGCCCTCCACGAGCAGTACTTC; cdr3_aa: CSVVGLALHEQYF
clone_size: -; v_call: TRBV20-1; j_call: TRBJ2-7; d_call: TRBD1; cdr3_nt: TGCAGTGCTTTCCGGGACAGCAGTTACGAGCAGTACTTC; cdr3_aa: CSAFRDSSYEQYF
clone_size: -; v_call: TRBV20-1; j_call: TRBJ1-1; d_call: TRBD1; cdr3_nt: TGCAGTGCGCGGAGGACAGGGAGGATGAACACTGAAGCTTTCTTT; cdr3_aa: CSARRTGRMNTEAFF
clone_size: -; v_call: TRBV10-3; j_call: TRBJ2-7; d_call: -; cdr3_nt: TGTGCCATCGAGGGGGACTCCTACGAGCAGTACTTC; cdr3_aa: CAIEGDSYEQYF